Listed below are T cell receptor beta chains from one sample, sequenced in a study of blood T cell repertoires in COVID-19. Produced via immunoSEQ multiplex PCR; TCRdb's table is partial and in-frame only. This table holds 350,000 to 400,000 clones, more than 85% found once. Sequencing input: PBMCs or T cells enriched from blood (not recorded which). The receptors stem from a woman aged 40 to 50 who had been exposed to COVID-19. Both conserved end residues are part of each CDR3. Fields, in order: clone size, V gene, J gene, D gene, CDR3 DNA, CDR3 protein. A D gene is named only where the DNA matches it firmly. Clone sizes are given selectively: once, few, many, or a class where the clone is expanded.

.	TRBV5-8	TRBJ1-3	TRBD1	TGTGCCAGCAGCACTCGGACAGGCACCTCTGGAAACACCATATATTTT	CASSTRTGTSGNTIYF
once	TRBV5-1	TRBJ2-3	.	TGCGCCAGCAGCACCGGGCCGACTAGTCCGGATACGCAGTATTTT	CASSTGPTSPDTQYF
.	TRBV5-1	TRBJ1-4	.	TGCGCCAGCAGCTTACAGAGTAATAATGAAAAACTGTTTTTT	CASSLQSNNEKLFF
.	TRBV20-1	TRBJ2-7	.	TGCAGTGCTACGTATAGCGACGAGCAGTACTTC	CSATYSDEQYF
.	TRBV4-1	TRBJ2-2	.	TGCGCCAGCAGCCAAGGAGACAGCTCACGAGCCCCCGGGGAGCTGTTTTTT	CASSQGDSSRAPGELFF
.	TRBV19	TRBJ1-1	TRBD1	TGTGCCACTGACAGGGGGAACACTGAAGCTTTCTTT	CATDRGNTEAFF
.	TRBV30	TRBJ2-1	.	TGTGCCTGGAGTGCCCGTACGGGGAGCTCCTACAATGAGCAGTTCTTC	CAWSARTGSSYNEQFF
.	TRBV30	TRBJ1-6	.	TGTGCCTGGAGCCAAGGGGGGAGGGGATCGTATAATTCACCCCTCCACTTT	CAWSQGGRGSYNSPLHF
.	TRBV27	TRBJ2-1	TRBD2	TGTGCCAGCAGTTTTAGCGGGGGTGTTGATGAGCAGTTCTTC	CASSFSGGVDEQFF
.	TRBV14	TRBJ1-1	.	TGTGCCAGCAGCCAAGAAACGGACAAGTACACTGAAGCTTTCTTT	CASSQETDKYTEAFF
.	TRBV27	TRBJ2-2	.	TGTGCCAGCAGTTTAGGATCTAGATCGGAGCTGTTTTTT	CASSLGSRSELFF
.	TRBV7-2	TRBJ1-5	TRBD1	TGTGCCAGCAGCCGGGACAGGGGTTCGAATCAGCCCCAGCATTTT	CASSRDRGSNQPQHF
.	TRBV10-3	TRBJ1-2	.	TGTGCCACTACTCCGGAGTTTCGCTATGGCTACACCTTC	CATTPEFRYGYTF
.	TRBV15	TRBJ1-2	.	TGTGCCACCAGCGGGACAAAGAAAAATGACTACACCTTC	CATSGTKKNDYTF
.	TRBV7-9	TRBJ1-5	.	TGTGCCAGCAGCTTGAGAGACGGGAGCAATCAGCCCCAGCATTTT	CASSLRDGSNQPQHF
.	TRBV7-6	TRBJ2-4	TRBD2	TGTGCCAGCAGCTTAAGGGGCGGGGGTGGCGTAGCCAAAAACATTCAGTACTTC	CASSLRGGGGVAKNIQYF
.	TRBV3-1/TRBV3-2	TRBJ1-5	.	TGTGCCAGCAGCCAAGAGGGCCGCCCTATCCTTTATAGCAATCAGCCCCAGCATTTT	CASSQEGRPILYSNQPQHF
once	TRBV28	TRBJ1-1	.	TGTGCCAGCAGTTCCGGACTTGAAGCTTTCTTT	CASSSGLEAFF
.	TRBV7-9	TRBJ2-1	TRBD1	TGTGCCAGCAGCTCCACTGACAGGGGGATGCGGGGGTTCTTC	CASSSTDRGMRGFF
few	TRBV6-5	TRBJ1-2	.	TGTGCCAGCAGACTTACAGGGAATCCCTATGGCTACACCTTC	CASRLTGNPYGYTF
.	TRBV30	TRBJ1-1	.	TGTGCCTGGAGTGTACGCCTGGATCGGGCTGAAGCTTTCTTT	CAWSVRLDRAEAFF
.	TRBV9	TRBJ2-3	.	TGTGCCAGCAGCGTAGAGGGGGGGACTAGCACAGATACGCAGTATTTT	CASSVEGGTSTDTQYF
.	TRBV15	TRBJ1-5	TRBD1	TGTGCCACCAGCGACGACAGGGGGTTAAGAAGCAATCAGCCCCAGCATTTT	CATSDDRGLRSNQPQHF
.	TRBV19	TRBJ1-5	.	TGTGCCAGTGAACGAGGACAGAGCAATCAGCCCCAGCATTTT	CASERGQSNQPQHF